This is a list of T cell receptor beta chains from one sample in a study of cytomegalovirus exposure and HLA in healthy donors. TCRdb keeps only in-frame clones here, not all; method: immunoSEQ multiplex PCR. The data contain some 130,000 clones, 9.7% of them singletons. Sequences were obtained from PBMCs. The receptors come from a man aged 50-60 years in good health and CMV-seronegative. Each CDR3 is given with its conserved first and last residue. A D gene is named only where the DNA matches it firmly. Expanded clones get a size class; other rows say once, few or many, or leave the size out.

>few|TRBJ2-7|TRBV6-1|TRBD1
TGTGCCAGCAGTGACAGAGACAGGGCAAAGTACGAGCAGTACTTC
CASSDRDRAKYEQYF
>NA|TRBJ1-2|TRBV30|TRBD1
TGTGCCTGGAGTGGACAGGGGCTTTCAGACTATGGCTACACCTTC
CAWSGQGLSDYGYTF
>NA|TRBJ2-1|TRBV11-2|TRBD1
TGTGCCAGCAGCCAGGGACAGGGACGGTTAGGAGAGCAGTTCTTC
CASSQGQGRLGEQFF
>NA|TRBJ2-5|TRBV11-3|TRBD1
TGTGCCAGCAGCCAAGGGACAGGGGCGCAAGAGACCCAGTACTTC
CASSQGTGAQETQYF
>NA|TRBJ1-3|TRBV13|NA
TGTGCCAGCAGCCGGGACACCATCTCTGGAAACACCATATATTTT
CASSRDTISGNTIYF
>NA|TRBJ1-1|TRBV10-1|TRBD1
TGCGCCGGATTTAACCGGGACAGGGGGACTGAAGCTTTCTTT
CAGFNRDRGTEAFF
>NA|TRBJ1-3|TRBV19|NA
TGTGCCACCTACCGCGGGGCTGGAAACACCATATATTTT
CATYRGAGNTIYF
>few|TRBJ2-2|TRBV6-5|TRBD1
TGTGCCAGCAGGCGACAGGGTTCGTTAACCGGGGAGCTGTTTTTT
CASRRQGSLTGELFF
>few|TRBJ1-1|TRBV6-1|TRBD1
TGTGCCAGCAGTGCATTTACAGGGGGCCACACTGAAGCTTTCTTT
CASSAFTGGHTEAFF
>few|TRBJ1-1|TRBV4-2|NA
TGTGCCAGCAGCCTACGCCCGACAGAGAGGACTGAAGCTTTCTTT
CASSLRPTERTEAFF
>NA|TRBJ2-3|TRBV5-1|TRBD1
TGCGCCAGCAGCTTACAGGGGGCGAGCACAGATACGCAGTATTTT
CASSLQGASTDTQYF
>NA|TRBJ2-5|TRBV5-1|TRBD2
TGCGCCAGCAGACCTGGGACTAGCGGGGGGGCCCGGGAGACCCAGTACTTC
CASRPGTSGGARETQYF
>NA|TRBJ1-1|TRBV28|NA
TGTGCCAGCAGTTTATGGGAGGGATCTAACACTGAAGCTTTCTTT
CASSLWEGSNTEAFF
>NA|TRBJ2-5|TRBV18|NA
TGTGCCAGCTCACCCCCGGTGTTAGAGACCCAGTACTTC
CASSPPVLETQYF
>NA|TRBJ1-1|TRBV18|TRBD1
TGTGCCAGCTCACATCCGGGACAGGCGACTGAAGCTTTCTTT
CASSHPGQATEAFF
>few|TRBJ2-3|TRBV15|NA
TGTGCCACCAGCAGGGGGACTGGCACAGATACGCAGTATTTT
CATSRGTGTDTQYF
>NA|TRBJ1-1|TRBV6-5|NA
TGTGCCAGCAGTATAACAGGGACTGAAGCTTTCTTT
CASSITGTEAFF
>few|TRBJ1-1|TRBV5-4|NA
TGTGCCAGCAGCTTGCAAAACAGGGTTAACACTGAAGCTTTCTTT
CASSLQNRVNTEAFF
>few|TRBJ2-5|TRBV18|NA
TGTGCCAGCTCACAGGGGTTACAAGAGACCCAGTACTTC
CASSQGLQETQYF
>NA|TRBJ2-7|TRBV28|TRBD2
TGTGCCAGCACCGCTTCTAGCGGGAGCGAGCAGTACTTC
CASTASSGSEQYF
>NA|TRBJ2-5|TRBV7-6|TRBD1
TGTGCCTGTAAGGGGGCCGGGGAGACCCAGTACTTC
CACKGAGETQYF
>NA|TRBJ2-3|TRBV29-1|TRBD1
TGCAGCGTCCGGGACAGGGGAACAGATACGCAGTATTTT
CSVRDRGTDTQYF
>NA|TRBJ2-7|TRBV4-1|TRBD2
TGCGCCAGCAGCCAAGGAGGTTTGGGACTAGCGGGAGTCGAGCAGTACTTC
CASSQGGLGLAGVEQYF
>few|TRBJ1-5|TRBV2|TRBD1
TGTGCCAGCAGCCTGGGGGGACAGAATCAGCCCCAGCATTTT
CASSLGGQNQPQHF
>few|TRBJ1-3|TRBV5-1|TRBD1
TGCGCCAGCAGCCCCAACCAGGGGGCGCTTGGAAACACCATATATTTT
CASSPNQGALGNTIYF
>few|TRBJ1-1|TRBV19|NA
TGTGCCAGTAGCTTCCAGGGGAGACTGAACACTGAAGCTTTCTTT
CASSFQGRLNTEAFF
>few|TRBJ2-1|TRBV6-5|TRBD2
TGTGCCAGCAGCAGAGCGGGAGGGGAGCACAATGAGCAGTTCTTC
CASSRAGGEHNEQFF
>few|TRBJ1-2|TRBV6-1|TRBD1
TGTGCCAGCAGTGGGATCTTCGGGACAGGGTATGGCTACACCTTC
CASSGIFGTGYGYTF
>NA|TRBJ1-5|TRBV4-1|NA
TGCGCCAGCAGCCAAGTTACAGGACAGCCCCAGCATTTT
CASSQVTGQPQHF
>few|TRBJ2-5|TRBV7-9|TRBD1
TGTGCCAGCAGCTCCTTAGGGACAGGCCTTGAGTACTTC
CASSSLGTGLEYF
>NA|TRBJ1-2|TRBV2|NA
TGTGCCAGCAGACCCGGACAGAGGCTGAACTATGGCTACACCTTC
CASRPGQRLNYGYTF
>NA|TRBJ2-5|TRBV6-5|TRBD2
TGTGCCAGCAGCCGAGCGGGAGTCGGAGAGACCCAGTACTTC
CASSRAGVGETQYF